These 14 T cell receptor beta chains came from one sample sequenced in a study of blood T cell repertoires in COVID-19. Sequenced by immunoSEQ multiplex PCR; TCRdb stores in-frame clones only, minus some. The sample has about 260,000 clones, approximately 90% seen once. The source material was PBMCs or T cells enriched from blood (not recorded which). The receptors here all came from a man aged 50 or older who had been exposed to COVID-19.

This chain uses TRBV10-3 with TRBJ1-1, with a weak D call TRBD1 (6 bases). Germline CDR1 ENHRY, CDR2 SYGVKD. V lost 6 bases, J lost 1 base, and 12 bases lay in between. This CDR3 region has 14 residues. The CDR3 here is CAIRQGGGNTEAFF. The CDR3 DNA sequence: TGTGCCATCAGACAGGGTGGGGGGAACACTGAAGCTTTCTTT.

This clone was detected a few times. This chain uses TRBV5-1 with TRBJ1-2; TRBD1 agrees at 7 bases. This CDR3 region has 16 residues. Per germline, CDR1 SGHRS and CDR2 YFSETQ. J was trimmed by 1 base and V by 1 base; bases with no gene match: 7. CDR3 residues: CASSLLGTEVNYGYTF. CDR3 DNA: TGCGCCAGCAGCTTGCTGGGGACAGAGGTTAACTATGGCTACACCTTC.

J is TRBJ2-2 and V is TRBV7-9, with D possibly TRBD1 on 6 matching bases. V was shortened by 3 bases and J by 3 bases, with 11 bases between the two germline ends. The CDR3 covers 15 residues. The germline CDR1 and CDR2 sequences are SEHNR and FQNEAQ (reference sequence). CDR3 sequence reads: CASSLRSGDTGELFF. The CDR3 nucleotides read TGTGCCAGCAGCTTGAGGTCAGGGGACACCGGGGAGCTGTTTTTT.

The chain recombines TRBV5-6 with TRBJ2-7, with D perhaps TRBD1 (6 bases). Per the germline V gene, CDR1 is SGHDT and CDR2 is YYEEEE. The CDR3 extends over 16 amino acids. The V and J ends lost 0 bases and 4 bases respectively, with 17 bases between them. CDR3 loop: CASSLAPGTSLYEQYF. Here the CDR3 DNA reads TGTGCCAGCAGCTTGGCCCCCGGGACAAGCTTGTACGAGCAGTACTTC.

The count of this clone is one. The genes are TRBV5-8 and TRBJ1-6; perhaps TRBD1 as D (6 bases). The germline V gene has CDR1 SGHTS and CDR2 YDEGEE. V dropped 1 base and J dropped 14 bases, with 7 bases sitting between them. CDR3 length: 11 residues. As DNA, the CDR3 is TGTGCCAGCAGCTTGAGGGGGACCCTCCACTTT. Translating gives CASSLRGTLHF.

A remark on this clone: Other DNA sequences from this sample encode an identical CDR3 as well. This sequence joins TRBV19 and TRBJ1-1; D gene unclear. V shed 0 bases and J shed 2 bases, with 10 bases lying between them. CDR1 and CDR2 from the germline V gene are LNHDA and SQIVND (reference sequence). This CDR3 is built from 15 residues. CDR3 loop: CASSIEGGRNTEAFF. The DNA for the CDR3 is TGTGCCAGTAGTATAGAAGGCGGCAGAAACACTGAAGCTTTCTTT.

This clone was observed a handful of times. V and J are TRBV6-2 or TRBV6-3 and TRBJ2-7; D is perhaps TRBD2 (6 bases). CDR3 size: 14 residues. With 4 bases removed from V and 7 bases from J, the gap between germline ends came to 17 bases. CDR1 and CDR2 (germline): MNHEY, SVGEGT. This CDR3 reads CASSSGTPFQEQYF. The CDR3 coding sequence is TGTGCCAGCAGTTCCGGGACTCCTTTTCAAGAGCAGTACTTC.

The rearrangement uses TRBV19 and TRBJ2-7, with a possible D match to TRBD2 (6 bases). With 0 bases removed from V and 4 bases from J, the gap between germline ends came to 16 bases. CDR1 is LNHDA, CDR2 SQIVND, per germline (reference sequence). The CDR3 covers 16 residues. CDR3 DNA sequence: TGTGCCAGTAGTATAGACGGGACTCTCCCCCTATACGAGCAGTACGTC. This translates into CASSIDGTLPLYEQYV.

This chain joins TRBV28 and TRBJ1-2, with D possibly being TRBD1 (5 bases). Trimming cost V 2 bases and J 5 bases, with 12 bases left between them. This CDR3 region has 14 residues. CDR1 and CDR2 (germline): MDHEN, SYDVKM. The chain's CDR3 is CASSLPGPLYGYTF. The CDR3 region has the DNA TGTGCCAGCAGTTTACCAGGGCCTCTATATGGCTACACCTTC.

This clone was seen once. The J gene is TRBJ2-2, the V gene TRBV18, with a possible D match to TRBD1 (6 bases). The CDR3 covers 16 residues. Germline-derived CDR1 and CDR2 are KGHSH and LQKENI. V dropped 3 bases and J dropped 2 bases, with 13 bases sitting between them. In nucleotides, the CDR3 is TGTGCCAGCTCACCGTCCGGGACATACAACACCGGGGAGCTGTTTTTT. Translation gives CASSPSGTYNTGELFF.

The V call is TRBV2, the J call TRBJ1-6, with 8 bases fitting TRBD1. The CDR3 length is 16 residues. J was trimmed by 5 bases and V by 1 base; bases with no gene match: 4. The germline CDR1 and CDR2 sequences are SNHLY and FYNNEI. For the CDR3, the DNA is TGTGCCAGCAGTGAAGGTCAGGGGGCCGATAATTCACCCCTCCACTTT. It yields the protein CASSEGQGADNSPLHF.

The V gene is TRBV12-3 or TRBV12-4, the J gene TRBJ2-7; the D gene is possibly TRBD1 (5 bases). The CDR3 extends over 12 amino acids. V shed 8 bases and J shed 0 bases, with 8 bases lying between them. The CDR3, as DNA: TGTGCCAGCCAAGGGGACTCCTACGAGCAGTACGTC. Encoded protein: CASQGDSYEQYV.

The rearrangement links TRBV25-1 to TRBJ2-7; the D gene is possibly TRBD1 (5 bases). This CDR3 contains 14 residues. Germline CDR1 reads MGHDK; CDR2 reads SYGVNS. V gave up 3 bases and J gave up 0 bases, with 9 bases separating them. The CDR3 protein is CASSDHRSSYEQYF. For the CDR3, the DNA is TGTGCCAGCAGTGATCACAGGAGCTCCTACGAGCAGTACTTC.

The chain links TRBV10-3 to TRBJ1-1; D may be TRBD1 (6 bases). Deletions cut 10 bases from V and 4 bases from J, with 13 bases between. CDR3 length: 12 residues. Per the germline V gene, CDR1 is ENHRY and CDR2 is SYGVKD. DNA for the CDR3: TGTGCCACCAACTCAGGGGCCACTGAAGCTTTCTTT. It encodes CATNSGATEAFF.